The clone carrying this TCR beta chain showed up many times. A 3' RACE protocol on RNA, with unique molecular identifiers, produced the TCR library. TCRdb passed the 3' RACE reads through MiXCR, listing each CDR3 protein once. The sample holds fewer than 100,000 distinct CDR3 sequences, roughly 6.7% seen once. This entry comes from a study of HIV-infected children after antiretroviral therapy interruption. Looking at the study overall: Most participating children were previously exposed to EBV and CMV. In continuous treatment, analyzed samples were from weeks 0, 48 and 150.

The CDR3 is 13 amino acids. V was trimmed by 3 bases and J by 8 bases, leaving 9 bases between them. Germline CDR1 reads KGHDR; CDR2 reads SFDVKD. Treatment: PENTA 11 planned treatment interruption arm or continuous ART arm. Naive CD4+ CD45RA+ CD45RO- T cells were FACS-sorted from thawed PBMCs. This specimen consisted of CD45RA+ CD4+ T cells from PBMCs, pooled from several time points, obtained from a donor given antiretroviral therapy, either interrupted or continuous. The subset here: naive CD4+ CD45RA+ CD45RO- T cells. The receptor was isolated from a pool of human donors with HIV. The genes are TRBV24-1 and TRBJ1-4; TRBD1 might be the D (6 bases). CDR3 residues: CATSDADREKLFF. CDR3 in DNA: TGTGCCACCAGTGATGCGGACAGAGAAAAACTGTTTTTT.